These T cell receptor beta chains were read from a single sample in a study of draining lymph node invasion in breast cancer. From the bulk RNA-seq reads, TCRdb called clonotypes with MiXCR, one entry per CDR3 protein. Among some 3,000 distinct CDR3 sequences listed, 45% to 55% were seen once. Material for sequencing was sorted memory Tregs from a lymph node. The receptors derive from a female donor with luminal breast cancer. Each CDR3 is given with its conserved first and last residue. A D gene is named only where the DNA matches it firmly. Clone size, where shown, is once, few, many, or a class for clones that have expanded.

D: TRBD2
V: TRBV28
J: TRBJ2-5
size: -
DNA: TGTGCCAGCAGTTTATCGGGGGGGCCAGAGACCCAGTACTTC
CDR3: CASSLSGGPETQYF

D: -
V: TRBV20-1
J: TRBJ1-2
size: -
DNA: TGCAGTGCTAGAGATGAGCTGCGAGGCTACACCTTC
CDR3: CSARDELRGYTF

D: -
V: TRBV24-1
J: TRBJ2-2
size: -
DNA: TGTGCCACCAGTGTAAACTGGGACACCGGGGAGCTGTTTTTT
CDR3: CATSVNWDTGELFF

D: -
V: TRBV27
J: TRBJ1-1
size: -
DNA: TGTGCCAGCAGTTTTAATGGGAACACTGAAGCTTTCTTT
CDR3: CASSFNGNTEAFF

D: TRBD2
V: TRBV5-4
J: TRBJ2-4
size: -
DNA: TGTGCCAGCAGCTTGGCCGGAGCGGGACCCCGACGAAACATTCAGTACTTC
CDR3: CASSLAGAGPRRNIQYF

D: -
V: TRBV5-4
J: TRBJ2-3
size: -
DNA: TGTGCCAGCAGCGTGGGAGGGGGGGCAGATACGCAGTATTTT
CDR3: CASSVGGGADTQYF

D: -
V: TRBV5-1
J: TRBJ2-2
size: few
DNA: TGCGCCAGCAGCTCCTATTTGGGACTTACGATCACCGGGGAGCTGTTTTTT
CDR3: CASSSYLGLTITGELFF

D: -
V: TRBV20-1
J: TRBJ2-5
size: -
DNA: TGCAGTGCTAGGGTCTCTCTCCGGGAGACCCAGTACTTC
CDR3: CSARVSLRETQYF

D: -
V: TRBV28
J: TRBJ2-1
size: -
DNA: TGTGCCAGCAGTTTATTTCGGGCGCACTCCTACAATGAGCAGTTCTTC
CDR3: CASSLFRAHSYNEQFF

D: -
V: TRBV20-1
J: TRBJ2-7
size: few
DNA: TGCAGTGCTCCGCGGACGGCTTCCCAGTCCTACGAGCAGTACTTC
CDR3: CSAPRTASQSYEQYF

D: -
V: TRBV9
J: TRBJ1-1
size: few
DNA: TGTGCCAGCAGCCGGGAATTTGGGGGAATGAACACTGAAGCTTTCTTT
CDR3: CASSREFGGMNTEAFF

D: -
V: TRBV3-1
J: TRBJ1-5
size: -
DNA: TGTGCCAGCAGCCAGGGGGTCCCAAATCAGCCCCAGCATTTT
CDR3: CASSQGVPNQPQHF

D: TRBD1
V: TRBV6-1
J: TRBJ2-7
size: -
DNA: TGTGCCAGCAAGGAGGGACAGGGGTCCTACGAGCAGTACTTC
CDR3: CASKEGQGSYEQYF